This T cell receptor beta chain appears in the sequencing data of a study of T-cell reconstitution after alpha-beta-depleted transplantation in children. The germline V gene has CDR1 SGHRS and CDR2 YFSETQ. CDR3 length equals 16 residues. Trimming shortened V by 0 bases and J by 4 bases, and 16 bases separated the two germline ends. A library of TCRbeta sequences, prepared with unique molecular identifiers, was generated. From the PCR reads, TCRdb called clonotypes with MiXCR, one entry per CDR3 protein. This table has about 410,000 distinct CDR3 sequences, around 21% appearing once. Material: PBMCs from the stem cell graft donor, obtained from the stem cell graft. V usage is TRBV5-1 and J usage is TRBJ2-5; D might be TRBD1 (5 bases). The origin of this receptor is a human donor who donated a stem cell graft to a child with acute myeloid leukemia. Here the CDR3 reads CASSLEVRVSGETQYF. The CDR3 nucleotides read TGCGCCAGCAGCTTGGAGGTCAGGGTCTCAGGAGAGACCCAGTACTTC.